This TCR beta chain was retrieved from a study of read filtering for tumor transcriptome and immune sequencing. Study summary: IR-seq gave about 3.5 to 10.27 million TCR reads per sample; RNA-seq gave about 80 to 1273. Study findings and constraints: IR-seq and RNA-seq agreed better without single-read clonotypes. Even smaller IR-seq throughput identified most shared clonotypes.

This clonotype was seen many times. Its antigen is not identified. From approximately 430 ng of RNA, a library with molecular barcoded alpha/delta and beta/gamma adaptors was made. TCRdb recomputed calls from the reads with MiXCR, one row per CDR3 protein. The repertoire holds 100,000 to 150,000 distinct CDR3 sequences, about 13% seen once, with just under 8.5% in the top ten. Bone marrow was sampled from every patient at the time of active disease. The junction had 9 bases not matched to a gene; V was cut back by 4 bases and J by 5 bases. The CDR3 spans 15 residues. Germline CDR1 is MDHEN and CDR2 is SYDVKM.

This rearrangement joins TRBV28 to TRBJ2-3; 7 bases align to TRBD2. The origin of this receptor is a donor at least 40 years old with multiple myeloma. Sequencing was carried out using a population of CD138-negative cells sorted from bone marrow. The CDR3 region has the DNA TGTGCCAGCAGTTCCCCCGGGACTACTCTAGATACGCAGTATTTT. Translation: CASSSPGTTLDTQYF. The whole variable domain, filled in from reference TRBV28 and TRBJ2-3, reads DVKVTQSSRYLVKRTGEKVFLECVQDMDHENMFWYRQDPGLGLRLIYFSYDVKMKEKGDIPEGYSVSREKKERFSLILESASTNQTSMYLCASSSPGTTLDTQYFGPGTRLTVL.